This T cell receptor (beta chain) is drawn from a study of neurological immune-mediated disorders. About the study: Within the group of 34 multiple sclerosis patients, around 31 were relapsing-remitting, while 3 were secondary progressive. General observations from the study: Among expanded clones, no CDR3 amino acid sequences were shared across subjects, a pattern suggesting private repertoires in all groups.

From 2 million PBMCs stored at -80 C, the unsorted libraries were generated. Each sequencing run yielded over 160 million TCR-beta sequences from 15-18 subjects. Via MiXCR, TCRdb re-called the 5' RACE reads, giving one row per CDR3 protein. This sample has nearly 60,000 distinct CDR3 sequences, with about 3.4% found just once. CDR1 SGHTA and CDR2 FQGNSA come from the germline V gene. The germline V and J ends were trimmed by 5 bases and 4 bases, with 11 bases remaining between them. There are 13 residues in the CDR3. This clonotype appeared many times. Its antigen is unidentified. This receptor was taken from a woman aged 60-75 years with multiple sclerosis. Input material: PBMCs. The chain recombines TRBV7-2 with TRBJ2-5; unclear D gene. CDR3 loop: CASSPQGPETQYF. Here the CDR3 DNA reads TGTGCCAGCAGCCCCCAAGGGCCAGAGACCCAGTACTTC.